This T cell receptor (beta chain) was captured in a study of T-cell reconstitution after alpha-beta-depleted transplantation in children. V was cut by 4 bases and J by 7 bases, with 13 bases left in between. Per germline, CDR1 SGHTA and CDR2 FQGNSA. The CDR3 consists of 14 residues. Preparing the TCRbeta library involved the use of unique molecular identifiers. TCRdb re-derived calls from the PCR reads in MiXCR, one entry per CDR3 protein. This repertoire shows 640,000 or so distinct CDR3 sequences, around a sixth found once; its top ten account for 0.9% to 1.2%. This material consisted of PBMCs from the stem cell graft donor, taken from the stem cell graft. The receptor was derived from a human donor who donated a stem cell graft to a child with acute myeloid leukemia. This chain uses TRBV7-2 with TRBJ1-4, with TRBD1 as a possible D gene (5 bases). DNA of the CDR3: TGTGCCAGCAGCTCGCCGGGACTGGGTGAAAAACTGTTTTTT. Encoded protein: CASSSPGLGEKLFF.